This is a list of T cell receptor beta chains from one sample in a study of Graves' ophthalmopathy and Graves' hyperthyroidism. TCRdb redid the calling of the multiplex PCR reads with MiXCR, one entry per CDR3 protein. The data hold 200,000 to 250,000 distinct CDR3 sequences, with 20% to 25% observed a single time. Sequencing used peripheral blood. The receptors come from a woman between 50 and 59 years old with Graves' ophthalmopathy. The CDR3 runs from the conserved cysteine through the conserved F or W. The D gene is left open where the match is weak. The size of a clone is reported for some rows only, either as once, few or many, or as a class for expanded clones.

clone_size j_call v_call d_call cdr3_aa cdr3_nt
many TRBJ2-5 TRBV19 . CASSIGGAETQYF TGTGCCAGTAGTATAGGTGGGGCCGAGACCCAGTACTTC
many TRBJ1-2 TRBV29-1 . CSVASNYGYTF TGCAGCGTTGCAAGTAACTATGGCTACACCTTC
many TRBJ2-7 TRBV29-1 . CSVFGGEAYEQYF TGCAGCGTTTTCGGAGGTGAAGCCTACGAGCAGTACTTC
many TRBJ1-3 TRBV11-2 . CASSYPPGGGFGNTIYF TGTGCCAGCAGCTACCCCCCGGGCGGAGGGTTTGGAAACACCATATATTTT
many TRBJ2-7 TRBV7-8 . CASSLVGQSPPRGYEQYF TGTGCCAGCAGCTTAGTTGGTCAGTCACCTCCTAGGGGCTACGAGCAGTACTTC
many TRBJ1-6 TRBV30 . CAWNLVGNNSPLHF TGTGCCTGGAATCTGGTTGGGAATAATTCACCCCTCCACTTT
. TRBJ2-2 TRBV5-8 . CASSLRGFVTEELFF TGTGCCAGCAGCTTGCGGGGGTTCGTCACCGAGGAGCTGTTTTTT
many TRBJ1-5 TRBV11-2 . CASSPDSLSNQPQHF TGTGCCAGCAGCCCGGACAGCCTTAGCAATCAGCCCCAGCATTTT
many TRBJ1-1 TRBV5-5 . CASSRLPSTNTEAFF TGTGCCAGCAGCCGTTTGCCGTCAACGAACACTGAAGCTTTCTTT
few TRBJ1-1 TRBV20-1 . CSASQGLNTEAFF TGCAGTGCTTCGCAGGGTTTGAACACTGAAGCTTTCTTT
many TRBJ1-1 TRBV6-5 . CASSYQSDLRSTEAFF TGTGCCAGCAGTTACCAATCCGACCTCAGGAGCACTGAAGCTTTCTTT
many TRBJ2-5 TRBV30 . CAWSPAAVEETQYF TGTGCCTGGAGTCCAGCGGCTGTAGAAGAGACCCAGTACTTC
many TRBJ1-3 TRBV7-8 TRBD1 CASTRYNRGAGNTIYF TGTGCCAGCACCCGTTATAACAGGGGTGCAGGAAACACCATATATTTT
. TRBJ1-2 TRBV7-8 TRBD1 CASSPTGQLYGYTF TGTGCCAGCAGTCCAACGGGACAGTTATATGGCTACACCTTC
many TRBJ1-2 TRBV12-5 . CASGRGVYGYTF TGTGCTAGTGGAAGGGGTGTCTATGGCTACACCTTC
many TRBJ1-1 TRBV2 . CASGGAVPTEAFF TGTGCCAGCGGGGGGGCGGTACCGACTGAAGCTTTCTTT
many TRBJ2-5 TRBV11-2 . CASSLNVAGETQYF TGTGCCAGCAGCTTAAACGTGGCGGGAGAGACCCAGTACTTC
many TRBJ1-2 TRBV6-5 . CASSRSHGDYGYTF TGTGCCAGCAGTCGCAGCCACGGAGACTATGGCTACACCTTC
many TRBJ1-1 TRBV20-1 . CSALMGGMNTEAFF TGCAGTGCTCTAATGGGGGGGATGAACACTGAAGCTTTCTTT
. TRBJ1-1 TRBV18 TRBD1 CASSPQGADTEAFF TGTGCCAGCTCACCACAGGGGGCGGACACTGAAGCTTTCTTT
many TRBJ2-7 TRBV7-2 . CASSRGLKEEQYF TGTGCCAGCAGTAGAGGACTAAAGGAAGAGCAGTACTTC
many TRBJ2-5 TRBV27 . CASSYAGLETQYF TGTGCCAGCAGTTACGCAGGGCTTGAGACCCAGTACTTC
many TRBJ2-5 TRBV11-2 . CASSGGPDQETQYF TGTGCCAGCAGCGGGGGTCCGGATCAAGAGACCCAGTACTTC
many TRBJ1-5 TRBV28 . CASSLSDSFNQPQHF TGTGCCAGCAGTTTATCCGACAGCTTCAATCAGCCCCAGCATTTT
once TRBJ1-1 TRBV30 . CAWTSGGTEAFF TGTGCCTGGACTTCGGGGGGAACTGAAGCTTTCTTT
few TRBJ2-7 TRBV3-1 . CASSRGRYYEQYF TGTGCCAGCAGCCGAGGCAGGTACTACGAGCAGTACTTC
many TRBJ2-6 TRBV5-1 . CASSLFSGSSGANVLTF TGCGCCAGCAGCTTGTTTTCCGGAAGCTCTGGGGCCAACGTCCTGACTTTC
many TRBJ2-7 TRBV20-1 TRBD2 CSAESGRDEQYF TGCAGTGCTGAAAGCGGGAGAGACGAGCAGTACTTC
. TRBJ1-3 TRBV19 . CASSIGSPCSSGNTIYF TGTGCCAGTAGTATAGGTAGCCCCTGCAGCTCTGGAAACACCATATATTTT
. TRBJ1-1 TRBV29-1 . CSVGPRENTEAFF TGCAGCGTGGGGCCCCGGGAGAACACTGAAGCTTTCTTT
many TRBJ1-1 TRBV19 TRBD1 CASSMSGTGNTEAFF TGTGCCAGTAGTATGTCCGGGACAGGGAACACTGAAGCTTTCTTT
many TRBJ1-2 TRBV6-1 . CASSRSRGGYTF TGTGCCAGCAGCCGCTCCCGGGGTGGCTACACCTTC
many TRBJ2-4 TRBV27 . CASSSNQGNIQYF TGTGCCAGCAGTTCCAACCAGGGAAACATTCAGTACTTC
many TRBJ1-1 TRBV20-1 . CSARGGALTEAFF TGCAGTGCTAGAGGGGGGGCGCTGACTGAAGCTTTCTTT
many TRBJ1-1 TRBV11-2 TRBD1 CASSLDRTGLGTEAFF TGTGCCAGCAGCCTCGACCGGACAGGGTTGGGCACTGAAGCTTTCTTT